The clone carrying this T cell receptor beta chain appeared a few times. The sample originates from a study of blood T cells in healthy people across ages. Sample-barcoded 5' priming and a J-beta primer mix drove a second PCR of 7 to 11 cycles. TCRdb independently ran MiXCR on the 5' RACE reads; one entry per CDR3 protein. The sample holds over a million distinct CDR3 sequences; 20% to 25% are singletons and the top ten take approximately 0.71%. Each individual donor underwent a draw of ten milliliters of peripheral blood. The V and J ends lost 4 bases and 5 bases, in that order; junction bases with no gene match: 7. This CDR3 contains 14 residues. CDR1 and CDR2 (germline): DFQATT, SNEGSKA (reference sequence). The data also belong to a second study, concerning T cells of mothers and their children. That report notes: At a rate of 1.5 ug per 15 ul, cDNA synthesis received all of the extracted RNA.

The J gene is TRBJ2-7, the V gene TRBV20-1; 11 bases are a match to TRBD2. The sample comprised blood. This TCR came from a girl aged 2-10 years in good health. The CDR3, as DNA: TGCAGTGCTACCGATAGCGGGAGGGCCGACGAGCAGTACTTC. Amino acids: CSATDSGRADEQYF.